The 24 T cell receptor beta chains below come from one sample, sequenced in a study of T-cell memory formation after mild COVID-19. MiXCR was run by TCRdb on the 5' RACE reads, yielding one entry per CDR3 protein. In the table there are some 350,000 distinct CDR3 sequences, 10% to 15% of which are singletons. Source material: PBMCs or a T cell subset sorted from them (not recorded which). These receptors all stem from a man aged 18 to 35 who had mild COVID-19 (a few samples of this study predate the infection). Cell type and time point are not known.

The chain uses TRBV6-2 or TRBV6-3 and TRBJ1-5, with D hard to call. The CDR3 loop spans 17 amino acids. The germline V gene has CDR1 MNHEY and CDR2 SVGEGT. V was trimmed by 6 bases and J by 9 bases, leaving 27 bases between them. The chain's CDR3 is CASRTGDADRFIWPQHF. In nucleotides, the CDR3 is TGTGCCAGCAGGACCGGGGATGCGGATCGCTTCATATGGCCCCAGCATTTT.

The chain uses TRBV28 and TRBJ2-7; the D is unclear. There are 14 residues in the CDR3. Germline CDR1 and CDR2: MDHEN and SYDVKM. V lost 3 bases and J 0 bases, leaving 9 bases between the germline ends. CDR3 sequence reads: CASSFSRVSYEQYF. The DNA of the CDR3 is TGTGCCAGCAGTTTTTCGCGAGTCTCCTACGAGCAGTACTTC.

A note on this clonotype: One end of the junction does not line up with germline, which may come from a read error. The CDR3 reads CASSPRGSGNDQFF. For the CDR3, the DNA is TGTGCCAGCAGTCCTCGGGGCAGTGGCAATGATCAGTTCTTC. This chain uses TRBV7-9 with TRBJ2-1, with D perhaps TRBD1 or TRBD2 (5 bases each). Germline CDR1 is SEHNR and CDR2 is FQNEAQ (reference sequence). The CDR3 is made up of 14 amino acids.

V usage is TRBV7-9 and J usage is TRBJ2-7; 8 bases agree with TRBD1. V was pared by 4 bases and J by 0 bases, with 2 bases of the junction left unmatched. Germline-derived CDR1 and CDR2 are SEHNR and FQNEAQ (reference sequence). CDR3 length: 14 residues. The CDR3 spells CASSSTGVSYEQYV. The CDR3 DNA follows: TGTGCCAGCAGCTCGACAGGGGTCTCCTACGAGCAGTACGTC.

The V gene is TRBV5-5, the J gene TRBJ1-4; TRBD1 is a possible D gene (6 bases). V gave up 3 bases and J gave up 7 bases, with 13 bases separating them. Germline V gene data show CDR1 as SGHKS and CDR2 as YYEKEE (reference sequence). CDR3 size: 14 residues. The CDR3 protein is CASSWGQSAEKLFF. The CDR3 DNA reads TGTGCCAGCAGCTGGGGACAATCCGCTGAAAAACTGTTTTTT.

V gene TRBV2 combines with J gene TRBJ1-6; 8 bases are shared with TRBD1. The germline gives CDR1 SNHLY, CDR2 FYNNEI. The CDR3 is 13 residues long. The trim removed 5 bases at V and 7 bases at J, leaving 1 base unmatched. The DNA of the CDR3 is TGTGCCAGCAGTTACAGGGGGAATTCACCCCTCCACTTT. Its protein product is CASSYRGNSPLHF.

The rearrangement joins TRBV7-8 to TRBJ1-1; D remains unclear. V was pared by 1 base and J by 3 bases, with 12 bases between. The germline V gene has CDR1 SGHVS and CDR2 FQNEAQ. The CDR3 covers 15 residues. CDR3 loop: CASSLELGGYTEAFF. CDR3 DNA sequence: TGTGCCAGCAGCTTAGAATTGGGCGGATACACTGAAGCTTTCTTT.

This rearrangement joins TRBV20-1 to TRBJ2-2, with D perhaps matching TRBD2 (7 bases). Germline V CDR1 and CDR2: DFQATT, SNEGSKA (reference sequence). V lost 6 bases to trimming and J lost 0 bases, with 11 bases between them. The CDR3 is 14 residues long. Written as DNA, the CDR3 is TGCAGTGCGGCGGGGGCTTCGAACACCGGGGAGCTGTTTTTT. As protein: CSAAGASNTGELFF.

This clonotype was seen more than once but under ten times. The chain employs TRBV7-9 and TRBJ1-1; 10 nucleotides match TRBD1. Germline loops: CDR1 SEHNR, CDR2 FQNEAQ (reference sequence). The length of the CDR3 is 14 residues. V lost 5 bases, J lost 8 bases, and 8 bases stayed unmatched. The CDR3 DNA is TGTGCCAGCAGCAGGACAGGGGGTATATACGAAGCTTTCTTT. This encodes CASSRTGGIYEAFF.

Concerning this clonotype: With a much larger clone just one base away, this may be a read error. V gene TRBV6-6 combines with J gene TRBJ2-3; 8 bases line up with TRBD1. The CDR3 spans 12 residues. Germline V lookup: CDR1 MNHNY, CDR2 SVGAGI (reference sequence). The CDR3 region has the DNA TGTGCCAGCTCAGGGGGCACAGATACGAAGTATTTT. Translating it yields CASSGGTDTKYF.

This clonotype turned up a few times. The rearrangement links TRBV6-6 to TRBJ2-1; TRBD2 might be the D (6 bases). Trimming shortened V by 5 bases and J by 10 bases, and 12 bases separated the two germline ends. Germline assignment: CDR1 MNHNY and CDR2 SVGAGI (reference sequence). The CDR3 sequence is 12 residues long. The CDR3 sequence: CASSPSGEEQFF. In nucleotides, the CDR3 is TGTGCCAGCAGTCCCTCGGGGGAGGAGCAGTTCTTC.

The chain couples TRBV24-1 to TRBJ2-1; D is undetermined. This CDR3 has 12 residues. V lost 7 bases to trimming and J lost 5 bases, with 8 bases between them. Germline V gene lookup returns CDR1 KGHDR and CDR2 SFDVKD. For the CDR3, the DNA is TGTGCCACCAGGTCGGCTCACAATGAGCAGTTCTTC. It codes for CATRSAHNEQFF.

A few counts support this clonotype. The rearrangement links TRBV30 to TRBJ2-5; tentatively, D is TRBD2 (6 bases). Germline loops: CDR1 GTSNPN, CDR2 SVGIG (reference sequence). The V end lost 1 base, the J end lost 5 bases, and 14 bases lay between the germline ends. The CDR3 contains 14 residues. As DNA, the CDR3 is TGTGCCTGGAGTGAGGAGGGCGCAGGGGAGACCCAGTACTTC. It is translated as CAWSEEGAGETQYF.

The chain uses TRBV6-5 and TRBJ1-1; D not certain. CDR3 length equals 15 residues. CDR1 is MNHEY and CDR2 is SVGAGI in the germline V gene. With 8 bases removed from V and 0 bases from J, the gap between germline ends came to 16 bases. The CDR3 is CASSWSVVMNTEAFF. CDR3 bases: TGTGCCAGCTCGTGGTCAGTTGTGATGAACACTGAAGCTTTCTTT.

This clonotype was observed at least ten times. This chain links TRBV7-9 with TRBJ1-1, with D unresolved. The germline V and J ends were trimmed by 1 base and 5 bases, with 11 bases remaining between them. The CDR3 extends over 14 amino acids. Germline lookup yields CDR1 SEHNR and CDR2 FQNEAQ (reference sequence). The CDR3 here is CASSLDPVGTEAFF. In nucleotides, the CDR3 is TGTGCCAGCAGCTTAGATCCCGTAGGGACTGAAGCTTTCTTT.

This clonotype was observed a few times. V is TRBV14 and J is TRBJ2-7; D is possibly TRBD1 (6 bases). V was clipped by 0 bases and J by 11 bases, with 8 bases between them. The CDR3 covers 11 residues. Germline V CDR1 and CDR2: SGHDN, FVKESK. CDR3 bases: TGTGCCAGCAGCCAAGATAGACAGGAGTACTTC. It is translated as CASSQDRQEYF. Supplemented by reference TRBV14 and TRBJ2-7, the full variable domain reads EAGVTQFPSHSVIEKGQTVTLRCDPISGHDNLYWYRRVMGKEIKFLLHFVKESKQDESGMPNNRFLAERTGGTYSTLKVQPAELEDSGVYFCASSQDRQEYFGPGTRLTVT.

This chain connects TRBV4-2 to TRBJ2-1, with 10 bases aligning to TRBD1. This CDR3 has 15 amino acids. After removal of 4 bases from V and 7 bases from J, the junction contained 7 bases not matched to a gene. CDR1 LGHNA and CDR2 YNFKEQ come from the germline V gene. Here the CDR3 DNA reads TGTGCCAGCAGCCCCCGGGACAGGGGTACAAATGAGCAGTTCTTC. Residues: CASSPRDRGTNEQFF.

The chain couples TRBV9 to TRBJ1-3, with D unclear. The CDR3 consists of 14 residues. The V end lost 0 bases, the J end lost 2 bases, and 6 bases lay between the germline ends. Per germline, CDR1 SGDLS and CDR2 YYNGEE. CDR3 residues: CASSVGDTGNTIYF. The CDR3 DNA reads as TGTGCCAGCAGCGTAGGGGATACTGGAAACACCATATATTTT.

This chain joins TRBV20-1 and TRBJ1-4; D unclear. Germline V gene data show CDR1 as DFQATT and CDR2 as SNEGSKA (reference sequence). This CDR3 has 14 amino acids. V was trimmed by 5 bases and J by 6 bases, leaving 16 bases between them. CDR3 residues: CSAERSASDEKLFF. The CDR3 DNA reads as TGCAGTGCTGAAAGGTCAGCTTCAGATGAAAAACTGTTTTTT.

Many counts were recorded for this clonotype. The rearrangement links TRBV27 to TRBJ2-1; 13 nucleotides line up with TRBD2. Trimming cost V 7 bases and J 9 bases; bases outside gene matches: 6. In germline, CDR1 is MNHEY, CDR2 SMNVEV (reference sequence). CDR3 length: 14 residues. The CDR3 sequence: CASKTSGGLVEQFF. The DNA of the CDR3 is TGTGCCAGCAAGACTAGCGGGGGGCTGGTTGAGCAGTTCTTC.

This clonotype was counted between two and nine times. The V and J genes are TRBV15 and TRBJ2-5; TRBD2 matches 8 bases. With V trimmed by 0 bases and J by 5 bases, 5 bases remained unmatched. The CDR3 has 15 residues. CDR1 and CDR2 (germline): LNHNV, YYDKDF (reference sequence). DNA of the CDR3: TGTGCCACCAGCAGAGACGGGGGGGCTTGGGAGACCCAGTACTTC. It translates to CATSRDGGAWETQYF.

This clonotype was detected a few times. This chain links TRBV20-1 with TRBJ2-3; D gene unclear. The V gene's germline CDR1 is DFQATT and CDR2 SNEGSKA (reference sequence). The CDR3 covers 13 residues. The CDR3 is CGLPDTGTDTQYF. As DNA, the CDR3 is TGCGGGCTTCCGGATACGGGCACAGATACGCAGTATTTT.

This clonotype came up a few times. This chain joins TRBV20-1 and TRBJ1-1; D remains ambiguous. Looked up from germline, CDR1 is DFQATT and CDR2 is SNEGSKA (reference sequence). V lost 2 bases to trimming and J lost 0 bases, with 4 bases between them. This CDR3 region has 12 residues. The CDR3 nucleotides are TGCAGTGCTAGACTGCTGAACACTGAAGCTTTCTTT. This encodes CSARLLNTEAFF.

This clonotype was seen only a few times. V gene TRBV7-9 combines with J gene TRBJ2-3; D gene unclear. The V end was cut by 3 bases, the J end by 6 bases, with 10 bases between. This CDR3 has 13 residues. The germline V gene has CDR1 SEHNR and CDR2 FQNEAQ (reference sequence). CDR3 nucleotide sequence: TGTGCCAGCAGCTTCAGATCTCAGGATACGCAGTATTTT. Translated, it gives CASSFRSQDTQYF. Full variable domain (remainder filled in from reference TRBV7-9 and TRBJ2-3): DTGVSQNPRHKITKRGQNVTFRCDPISEHNRLYWYRQTLGQGPEFLTYFQNEAQLEKSRLLSDRFSAERPKGSFSTLEIQRTEQGDSAMYLCASSFRSQDTQYFGPGTRLTVL.